This is a list of T cell receptor beta chains from one sample in a study of cytotoxic CD8 clonotypes in ibrutinib-treated CLL. Assay used: immunoSEQ multiplex PCR; TCRdb lists only in-frame clones, some missing. Of about 160,000 clones listed, 81% are singletons. Material: PBMCs, obtained after 12 months of ibrutinib treatment. These receptors were obtained from a human donor with chronic lymphocytic leukemia. The CDR3 runs from the conserved cysteine through the conserved F or W. The order of the fields is V gene, J gene, D gene, clone size, CDR3 DNA, CDR3 protein. The D gene is left open where the match is weak. Clone size is given for some rows only: seen once, a few or many times, or a class if the clone is expanded.

>TRBV7-3|TRBJ2-3|TRBD2|NA
TGTGCCAGCAGCTTAGGTCCCGGACTAGGGTTCACAGATACGCAGTATTTT
CASSLGPGLGFTDTQYF
>TRBV2|TRBJ2-7|TRBD1|NA
TGTGCCACTCTCTTCGGGACAGGGGGCGACGAGCAGTACTTC
CATLFGTGGDEQYF
>TRBV4-3|TRBJ2-1|NA|once
TGCGCCAGCAGCCAAGAGGGGTGGAGCTACAATGAGCAGTTCTTC
CASSQEGWSYNEQFF
>TRBV28|TRBJ1-5|NA|NA
TGTGCCAGCAGTCTCAGACGGACAGTTAGGGGTCAGCCCCAGCATTTT
CASSLRRTVRGQPQHF
>TRBV6-1|TRBJ1-2|NA|NA
TGTGCCAGCAGTGAAGGTGCCTTCTATGGCTACACCTTC
CASSEGAFYGYTF
>TRBV15|TRBJ2-1|NA|NA
TGTGCCACCAGCTCCAGCCCTCTCTCAGGGGTCCGGTTCAATGAGCAGTTCTTC
CATSSSPLSGVRFNEQFF
>TRBV28|TRBJ2-1|NA|NA
TGTGCCAGCAGGCACACTAGCAGCAATGAGCAGTTCTTC
CASRHTSSNEQFF
>TRBV29-1|TRBJ2-3|NA|few
TGCAGCGCCAATGCCCGGGACTTCAATACGCAGTATTTT
CSANARDFNTQYF
>TRBV9|TRBJ2-6|TRBD1|once
TGTGCCAGCAGCGTAGGACAGGGGGCAAGCTCTGGGGCCAACGTCCTGACTTTC
CASSVGQGASSGANVLTF
>TRBV28|TRBJ2-1|NA|NA
TGTGCCAGCAGCTCAAATGGGTTGAACGGGGGGTTCTTC
CASSSNGLNGGFF
>TRBV7-9|TRBJ1-5|TRBD1|NA
TGTGCCAGCAGCTTAGAGGGACAGGGTCAGAGTCAGCCCCAGCATTTT
CASSLEGQGQSQPQHF
>TRBV5-3|TRBJ2-2|TRBD1|few
TGTGCCAGAAGCTTGTTAGGATTAGGGGACAGCTGCACCGGGGAGCTGTTTTTT
CARSLLGLGDSCTGELFF
>TRBV18|TRBJ2-2|NA|few
TGTGCCAGCTCACCACCGCAAAGCGGACTCGCGAACACCGGGGAGCTGTTTTTT
CASSPPQSGLANTGELFF
>TRBV11-3|TRBJ2-1|NA|few
TGTGCCAGCAGCTTAGGGGCAGGCAGGGGTGAGCAGTTCTTC
CASSLGAGRGEQFF
>TRBV7-2|TRBJ1-5|TRBD1|NA
TGTGCCAGCAGCTTGAGACAGGGGGCCAATCAGCCCCAGCATTTT
CASSLRQGANQPQHF
>TRBV9|TRBJ1-3|NA|NA
TGTGCCAGCAGCGCCGGAGGGGGTAAGATCATATATTTT
CASSAGGGKIIYF
>TRBV5-1|TRBJ1-2|NA|NA
TGCGCCAGCGCAGGGGACCCATATGGCTACACCTTC
CASAGDPYGYTF
>TRBV5-4|TRBJ2-5|NA|NA
TGTGCCAGCAGCTTGGGGACAGCGCCACAAGAGACCCAGTACTTC
CASSLGTAPQETQYF
>TRBV10-3|TRBJ1-1|NA|once
TGTGCCATCAGGATGAAGGAGCTGAACACTGAAGCTTTCTTT
CAIRMKELNTEAFF
>TRBV30|TRBJ2-7|TRBD1|NA
TGTGCCTTTACGAGGGACAGGGGGCTTCGCGAGCAGTACTTC
CAFTRDRGLREQYF
>TRBV9|TRBJ2-3|NA|NA
TGTGCCAGCAGCGACCTCACAGATACGCAGTATTTT
CASSDLTDTQYF
>TRBV7-3|TRBJ2-6|NA|once
TGTGCCAGCAGCTTGGCTGGGGCCAACGTCCTGACTTTC
CASSLAGANVLTF
>TRBV4-1|TRBJ1-5|NA|NA
TGCGCCAGCAGCCGCAATATAAGGGGCAATCAGCCCCAGCATTTT
CASSRNIRGNQPQHF
>TRBV19|TRBJ1-5|NA|NA
TGTGCCAGTAGTATGAGGAGGGATCAGCCCCAGCATTTT
CASSMRRDQPQHF